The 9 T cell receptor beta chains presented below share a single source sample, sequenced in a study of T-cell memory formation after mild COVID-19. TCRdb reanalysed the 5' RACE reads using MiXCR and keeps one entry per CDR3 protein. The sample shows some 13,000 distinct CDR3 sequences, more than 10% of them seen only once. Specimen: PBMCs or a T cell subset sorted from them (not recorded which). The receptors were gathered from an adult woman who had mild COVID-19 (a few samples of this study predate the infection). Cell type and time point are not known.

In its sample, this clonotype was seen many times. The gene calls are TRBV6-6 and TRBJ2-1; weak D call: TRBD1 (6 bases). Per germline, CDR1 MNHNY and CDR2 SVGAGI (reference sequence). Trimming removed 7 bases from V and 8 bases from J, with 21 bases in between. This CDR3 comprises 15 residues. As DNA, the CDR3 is TGTGCCAGCATCAAACCTTCCCCACAGGGCGATGAGCAGTTCTTC. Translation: CASIKPSPQGDEQFF.

This chain's CDR3 is CASSYGLVQETQYF. The CDR3 bases are TGTGCCAGCAGCTACGGACTAGTCCAAGAGACCCAGTACTTC. The rearrangement links TRBV7-2 to TRBJ2-5, with 7 positions matching TRBD2. V was clipped by 4 bases and J by 1 base; unmatched bases: 3. The CDR3 is 14 residues long. Germline V gives CDR1 SGHTA, CDR2 FQGNSA.

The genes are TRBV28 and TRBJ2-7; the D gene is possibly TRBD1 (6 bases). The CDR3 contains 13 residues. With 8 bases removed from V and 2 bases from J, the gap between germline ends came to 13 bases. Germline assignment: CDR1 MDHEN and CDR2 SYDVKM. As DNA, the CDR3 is TGTGCCAGCCGTAGGACAGAGACCTACGAGCAGTACGTC. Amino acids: CASRRTETYEQYV.

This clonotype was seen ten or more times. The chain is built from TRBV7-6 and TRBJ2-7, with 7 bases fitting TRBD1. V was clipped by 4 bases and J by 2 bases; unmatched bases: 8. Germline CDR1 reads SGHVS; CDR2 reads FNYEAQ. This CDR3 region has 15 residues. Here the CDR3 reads CASSSPVGQPYEQYF. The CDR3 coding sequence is TGTGCCAGCAGCTCACCCGTGGGACAGCCCTACGAGCAGTACTTC.

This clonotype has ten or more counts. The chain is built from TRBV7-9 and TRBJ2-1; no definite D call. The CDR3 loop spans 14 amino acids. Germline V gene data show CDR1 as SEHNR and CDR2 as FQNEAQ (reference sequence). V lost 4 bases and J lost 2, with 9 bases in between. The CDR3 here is CASSSGPTYNEQFF. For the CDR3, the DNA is TGTGCCAGCAGCTCGGGCCCTACCTACAATGAGCAGTTCTTC.

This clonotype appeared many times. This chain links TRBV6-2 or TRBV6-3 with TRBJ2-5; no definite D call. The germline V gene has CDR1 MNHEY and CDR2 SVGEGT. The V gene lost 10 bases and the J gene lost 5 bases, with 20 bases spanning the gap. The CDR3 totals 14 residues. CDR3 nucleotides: TGTGCCACCACGATTTCGGGCCCTAAGGAGACCCAGTACTTC. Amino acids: CATTISGPKETQYF.

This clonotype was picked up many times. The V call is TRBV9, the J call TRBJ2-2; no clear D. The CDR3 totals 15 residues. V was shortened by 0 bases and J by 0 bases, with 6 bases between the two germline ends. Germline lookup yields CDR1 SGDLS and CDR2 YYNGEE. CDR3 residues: CASSVESANTGELFF. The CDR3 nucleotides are TGTGCCAGCAGCGTAGAGTCAGCGAACACCGGGGAGCTGTTTTTT.

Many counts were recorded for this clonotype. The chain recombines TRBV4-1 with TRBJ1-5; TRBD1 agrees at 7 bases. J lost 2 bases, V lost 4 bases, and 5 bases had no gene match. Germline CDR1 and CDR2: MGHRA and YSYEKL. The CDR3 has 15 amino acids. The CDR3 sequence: CASSPTGIGNQPQHF. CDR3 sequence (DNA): TGCGCCAGCAGCCCGACAGGGATTGGCAATCAGCCCCAGCATTTT.

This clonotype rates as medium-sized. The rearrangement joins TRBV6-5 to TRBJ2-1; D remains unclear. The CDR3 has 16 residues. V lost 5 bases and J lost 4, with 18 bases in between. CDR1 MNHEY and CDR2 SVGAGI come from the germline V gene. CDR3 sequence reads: CASSPSSRLGYNEQFF. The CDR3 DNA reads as TGTGCCAGCAGTCCCAGCAGCCGGTTGGGGTACAATGAGCAGTTCTTC.